The entry that follows covers one TCR beta chain sequence. Its antigen is not known. This record comes from a study of blood T cells in healthy people across ages. Overall study: Every two T cells gave about one barcoded beta molecule via template switching.

This CDR3 comprises 14 residues. Germline-derived CDR1 and CDR2 are MNHEY and SVGAGI. V lost 6 bases, J lost 12 bases, and 10 bases stayed unmatched. Whole-study findings and limits: Higher diversity, along with more naive CD4+ cells, distinguished long-lived donors from aged donors. Older age coincided with a roughly linear decline in TCR beta diversity per million T cells.

Primers used in a second PCR of roughly 6 to 11 cycles were a sample-barcoded 5' primer and a J-beta primer mix. TCRdb called the 5' RACE reads again in MiXCR, with one record for every CDR3 protein. The data contain 550,000 to 800,000 distinct CDR3 sequences, under 25% of them seen just once; the ten biggest clones take up around 3.4%. No fewer than 7 million PBMCs went into each sample. The origin of this receptor is a man in his sixties or seventies in good health. Specimen: blood. The V call is TRBV6-5, the J call TRBJ2-2; 10 nucleotides match TRBD2. The CDR3 nucleotides are TGTGCCAGCAGCCGGGCTAGCGGGAGCTCGAAGCTGTTTTTT. This gives the protein CASSRASGSSKLFF.